Below are 22 T cell receptor beta chains sequenced from a single sample in a study of blood T cell repertoires in COVID-19. Data came from immunoSEQ multiplex PCR; TCRdb stores just in-frame clones and leaves some out. The table records more than 200,000 clones, roughly 80% of them present only once. Sequencing was done on a sample of peripheral blood. All receptors come from an elderly woman with acute or convalescent COVID-19.

V gene TRBV5-4 combines with J gene TRBJ2-2, with 11 bases aligning to TRBD2. CDR3 size: 16 residues. Germline V gene sequence: CDR1 SGHNT, CDR2 YYREEE (reference sequence). With V trimmed by 4 bases and J by 2 bases, 4 bases remained unmatched. CDR3 residues: CASSTGTSGNTGELFF. The CDR3, as DNA: TGTGCCAGCAGCACTGGGACTAGCGGAAACACCGGGGAGCTGTTTTTT.

The rearrangement uses TRBV4-1 and TRBJ2-7, with 9 nucleotides matching TRBD2. Germline CDR1 is MGHRA and CDR2 is YSYEKL. There are 18 residues in the CDR3. Trimming took 4 bases from V and 2 from J; bases not matched to a gene: 15. The CDR3 nucleotides read TGCGCCAGCAGCCCCCTCGGGAAGCGGGGGGATGGGACCTACGAGCAGTACTTC. It translates to CASSPLGKRGDGTYEQYF.

V is TRBV5-1 and J is TRBJ1-3, with 7 bases fitting TRBD1. The V gene end was trimmed by 3 bases and the J gene end by 0 bases; junction bases not matched to a gene: 9. Germline V gives CDR1 SGHRS, CDR2 YFSETQ. The CDR3 loop spans 17 amino acids. CDR3 residues: CASSSGDRVFSGNTIYF. As DNA, the CDR3 is TGCGCCAGCAGCTCAGGTGACAGGGTTTTCTCTGGAAACACCATATATTTT.

This chain uses TRBV3-1 (or the pseudogene TRBV3-2) with TRBJ1-2; D is unclear. V was pared by 0 bases and J by 8 bases, with 22 bases between. The CDR3 contains 17 residues. CDR1 LGHDT and CDR2 YNNKEL come from the germline V gene (reference sequence). The CDR3 region is CASSQEQSTAFPWGYTF. The CDR3 nucleotides read TGTGCCAGCAGCCAAGAACAATCGACTGCATTCCCCTGGGGCTACACCTTC.

This clone was observed a handful of times. The rearrangement uses TRBV5-1 and TRBJ2-7; a possible D gene is TRBD1 (5 bases). The CDR3 loop spans 15 amino acids. Germline V CDR1 and CDR2: SGHRS, YFSETQ. Between the trimmed V and J ends, which lost 0 bases and 0 bases, there was a span of 10 bases. The DNA of the CDR3 is TGCGCCAGCAGCTTGGTGACAGCTAGCTCCTACGAGCAGTACTTC. Its translation: CASSLVTASSYEQYF.

The chain employs TRBV12-5 and TRBJ2-2; D gene uncertain. The V end was cut by 5 bases, the J end by 4 bases, with 14 bases between. This CDR3 is built from 15 residues. Germline CDR1 is LGHNT and CDR2 is FRNRAP. The CDR3 protein is CASGRPVPGTGELFF. Here the CDR3 DNA reads TGTGCTAGTGGTCGCCCAGTCCCTGGCACCGGGGAGCTGTTTTTT. Full variable domain (missing parts from reference TRBV12-5 and TRBJ2-2): DARVTQTPRHKVTEMGQEVTMRCQPILGHNTVFWYRQTMMQGLELLAYFRNRAPLDDSGMPKDRFSAEMPDATLATLKIQPSEPRDSAVYFCASGRPVPGTGELFFGEGSRLTVL.

This clone was observed a few times. The V and J genes are TRBV6-5 and TRBJ1-1, with TRBD1 matching over 7 bases. CDR3 length: 14 residues. V dropped 2 bases and J dropped 4; count of bases not matched to a gene: 4. Germline values: CDR1 MNHEY, CDR2 SVGAGI. CDR3 amino acids: CASSYQQGGTEAFF. CDR3 coding DNA: TGTGCCAGCAGTTACCAGCAGGGGGGCACTGAAGCTTTCTTT.

In this sample, this clone turned up once. Other DNA variants within this sample encode the same CDR3. The chain couples TRBV14 to TRBJ2-7; tentative D call: TRBD2 (6 bases). Trimming took 4 bases from V and 4 from J, leaving 8 bases between them. Germline CDR1 reads SGHDN; CDR2 reads FVKESK. This CDR3 is 12 amino acids long. Here the CDR3 DNA reads TGTGCCAGCAGCCGCGGGACTTACGAGCAGTACTTC. Translated: CASSRGTYEQYF.

This clone was found once. The chain recombines TRBV7-2 with TRBJ2-3; D is unclear. Germline loops: CDR1 SGHTA, CDR2 FQGNSA. With 3 bases removed from V and 0 bases from J, the gap between germline ends came to 10 bases. The CDR3 runs to 15 residues. The CDR3 coding sequence is TGTGCCAGCAGCTTGGCCCGATTTAGCACAGATACGCAGTATTTT. Its protein is CASSLARFSTDTQYF.

The chain carries TRBV12-3 or TRBV12-4 and TRBJ1-1; tentatively, D is TRBD1 (5 bases). The CDR3 is made up of 12 amino acids. Trimming pared 7 bases from V and 4 bases from J, leaving 10 bases between. CDR3 bases: TGTGCCAGCATTACAGGTGTCACTGAAGCTTTCTTT. Its translation: CASITGVTEAFF.

The chain uses TRBV10-3 and TRBJ2-2, with D perhaps matching TRBD1 (5 bases). The CDR3 consists of 18 residues. CDR1 ENHRY and CDR2 SYGVKD come from the germline V gene. Trimming left V 0 bases short and J 2 bases short, with 16 bases between. The chain's CDR3 is CAISESNYGQGNTGELFF. The CDR3 coding sequence is TGTGCCATCAGTGAGTCTAATTACGGTCAGGGCAACACCGGGGAGCTGTTTTTT.

Of note for this clone: Distinct nucleotide sequences in the sample also encode this CDR3. The chain employs TRBV7-2 and TRBJ2-7, with a tentative D call TRBD1 (5 bases). This CDR3 comprises 14 residues. The V gene's germline CDR1 is SGHTA and CDR2 FQGNSA. V dropped 1 base and J dropped 4 bases, with 11 bases sitting between them. CDR3 sequence: CASSLDRGLYEQYF. CDR3 bases: TGTGCCAGCAGCTTAGATAGGGGCCTATACGAGCAGTACTTC.

This clone was counted only a few times. The chain combines TRBV7-9 with TRBJ1-4, with unresolved D. Trimming took 5 bases from V and 3 from J, leaving 13 bases between them. Germline V gives CDR1 SEHNR, CDR2 FQNEAQ (reference sequence). The CDR3 loop spans 15 amino acids. CDR3 loop: CASSPNGIANEKLFF. The CDR3 DNA reads TGTGCCAGCAGCCCCAACGGTATCGCTAATGAAAAACTGTTTTTT.

The chain employs TRBV7-2 and TRBJ1-4, with TRBD1 matching over 9 bases. The CDR3 totals 17 residues. Looked up from germline, CDR1 is SGHTA and CDR2 is FQGNSA. V dropped 5 bases and J dropped 4; count of bases not matched to a gene: 11. CDR3 nucleotide sequence: TGTGCCAGCAGCCCCTTCGGGGGGACAGGGTTTAATGAAAAACTGTTTTTT. Amino acids: CASSPFGGTGFNEKLFF.

V gene TRBV28 combines with J gene TRBJ1-6; a possible D gene is TRBD1 (6 bases). The CDR3 sequence is 13 residues long. CDR1 is MDHEN, CDR2 SYDVKM, per germline. V was cut by 8 bases and J by 7 bases, with 12 bases left in between. The CDR3 protein is CASDSGVNSPLHF. Written as DNA, the CDR3 is TGTGCCAGCGATTCAGGGGTGAATTCACCCCTCCACTTT.

The genes are TRBV11-2 and TRBJ2-1, with 8 bases matching TRBD1. Germline CDR1 SGHAT, CDR2 FQNNGV. With V trimmed by 3 bases and J by 15 bases, 13 bases remained unmatched. This CDR3 spans 14 amino acids. The CDR3 DNA reads as TGTGCCAGCAGCTTCCCCGGACAGGGATCTAATCGGTTCTTC. Translating gives CASSFPGQGSNRFF.

The genes are TRBV28 and TRBJ1-6, with TRBD1 matching 7 bases. CDR1 and CDR2 (germline): MDHEN, SYDVKM. The CDR3 has 13 residues. J was trimmed by 10 bases and V by 10 bases; bases with no gene match: 10. Written as DNA, the CDR3 is TGTGCCACCGCCGGGACAGAGAGATCACCCCTCCACTTT. It encodes CATAGTERSPLHF.

The V and J genes are TRBV19 and TRBJ1-1; D is ambiguous. The V gene's germline CDR1 is LNHDA and CDR2 SQIVND (reference sequence). V lost 5 bases, J lost 1 base, and 8 bases lay in between. The CDR3 runs to 13 residues. The CDR3 sequence: CASSPNRNTEAFF. CDR3 DNA: TGTGCCAGTAGTCCCAACAGGAACACTGAAGCTTTCTTT. Combining the CDR3 with reference TRBV19 and TRBJ1-1 gives the whole variable domain DGGITQSPKYLFRKEGQNVTLSCEQNLNHDAMYWYRQDPGQGLRLIYYSQIVNDFQKGDIAEGYSVSREKKESFPLTVTSAQKNPTAFYLCASSPNRNTEAFFGQGTRLTVV.

J is TRBJ2-2 and V is TRBV10-3, with a possible D match to TRBD2 (7 bases). V dropped 5 bases and J dropped 5 bases, with 24 bases sitting between them. The CDR3 spans 18 residues. Germline assignment: CDR1 ENHRY and CDR2 SYGVKD. CDR3 amino acids: CAISSAVASGGGTGELFF. CDR3 sequence (DNA): TGTGCCATCAGTAGTGCCGTAGCTAGCGGAGGGGGGACCGGGGAGCTGTTTTTT.

The V and J genes are TRBV18 and TRBJ2-3; D remains ambiguous. V gave up 3 bases and J gave up 6 bases, with 10 bases separating them. CDR1 and CDR2 (germline): KGHSH, LQKENI. The CDR3 has 13 residues. Here the CDR3 reads CASSPLGADTQYF. Here the CDR3 DNA reads TGTGCCAGCTCACCCCTAGGTGCCGATACGCAGTATTTT.

This chain links TRBV27 with TRBJ2-6; no definite D call. This CDR3 is 18 amino acids long. Germline CDR1 is MNHEY and CDR2 is SMNVEV (reference sequence). Trimming cost V 2 bases and J 2 bases, with 16 bases left between them. CDR3 amino acids: CASSLNGFGEAGANVLTF. As DNA, the CDR3 is TGTGCCAGCAGTTTAAACGGATTTGGAGAAGCTGGGGCCAACGTCCTGACTTTC.

The V call is TRBV9, the J call TRBJ2-1; D ambiguous. V lost 3 bases and J 10 bases, leaving 20 bases between the germline ends. CDR3 length: 15 amino acids. Germline V gene sequence: CDR1 SGDLS, CDR2 YYNGEE. CDR3 DNA sequence: TGTGCCAGCAGCGAAACTATCCAGTTTCAAGGCGAGCAGTTCTTC. Translated: CASSETIQFQGEQFF.